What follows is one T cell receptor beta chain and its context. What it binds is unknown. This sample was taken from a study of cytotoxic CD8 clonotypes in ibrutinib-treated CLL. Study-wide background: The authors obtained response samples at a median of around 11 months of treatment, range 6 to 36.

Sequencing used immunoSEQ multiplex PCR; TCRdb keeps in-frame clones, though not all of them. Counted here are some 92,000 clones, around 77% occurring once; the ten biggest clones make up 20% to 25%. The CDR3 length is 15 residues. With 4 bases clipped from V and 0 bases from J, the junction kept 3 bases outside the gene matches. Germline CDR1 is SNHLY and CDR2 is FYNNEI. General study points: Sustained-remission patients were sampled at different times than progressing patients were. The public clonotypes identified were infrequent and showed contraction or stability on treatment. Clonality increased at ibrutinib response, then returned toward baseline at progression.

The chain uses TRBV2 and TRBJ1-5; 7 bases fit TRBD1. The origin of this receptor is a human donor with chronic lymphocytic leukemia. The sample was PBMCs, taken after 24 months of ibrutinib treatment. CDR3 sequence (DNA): TGTGCCAGCAGTGGACAGGGCCTTAGCAATCAGCCCCAGCATTTT. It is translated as CASSGQGLSNQPQHF.